This T cell receptor (beta chain) appears in the sequencing data of a study of beta chain features in type 1 diabetes (dated by TCRdb to 2017 to 2018). In terms of the full investigation: Mean age, gender distribution, total cell number and subset yield were not different between patients and healthy donors. A total of roughly 98,000,000 sorted cells were examined across all samples, and a strong correlation was observed between cell number per subset and RNA yield. The study compared TCRB repertoires of sorted circulating CD4+ T cell subsets between recently diagnosed type 1 diabetes patients and matched healthy donors. Regulatory and stem cell-like memory subsets were isolated from only 8 patients and about eight healthy donors, whereas naive and central memory subsets came from all 30 or so donors.

Sequences SQVTM (CDR1) and ANQGSEA (CDR2) are obtained from the germline V gene. The junction carries 6 bases between V and J, which are trimmed by 3 bases and 1 base respectively. Including the terminal cysteine and phenylalanine, the CDR3 comprises 12 residues. Solely the CDR3 DNA is kept, with 36 bases framed from the first base. A single peripheral blood draw of about 116 mL on average was collected from each donor into heparinised tubes. A BD FACSAria II was used to sort naive, central memory, regulatory and stem cell-like memory CD4+ T cells with a panel that included CD45RO, CCR7, CD25, CD127, CD95 and CD27. All sorted populations exceeded 95% purity. Right away, PBMCs were isolated by Lymphoprep density gradient centrifugation and were stained directly, with no culture step. To minimize batch effects, samples were stained and sorted in pairs, one healthy donor with one patient per experiment.

This clone showed up just a few times. The target of this receptor is not known. Per-base qualities were not stored, and no clone one base away is much larger. The entire amount of isolated RNA was reverse transcribed using the High Capacity cDNA Reverse Transcription Kit, so the sequenced TCRB transcripts were expressed ones. Deep immunoSEQ sequencing was performed on naive, central memory and regulatory T cell samples, with an average of about 3.57 million total reads per sample. After sorted cells were lysed in RLT buffer, RNA was extracted with DNase-treated RNeasy Micro or Mini kits, with the choice depending on cell number. Each cell subset was processed on its own to prevent cross-contamination, while patient and healthy donor samples were processed together. The immunoSEQ multiplex PCR was used to amplify TCRB sequences from cDNA, generating 87-bp fragments that spanned the CDR3 region. Sequencing of the amplicons was done on the Illumina HiSeq platform. In the source study's methods: PCR bias was computationally corrected using synthetic template baselines, reads within Hamming distance 2 were collapsed, and singletons that could not be merged were discarded. Reads were aligned to IMGT to assign V, D and J genes, CDR3 length, and insertions or deletions at six rearrangement sites. Within each subset, clonotype counts were normalized to the number of sorted cells before true diversity and Gini coefficients were calculated with the tcR R package. The overlap coefficient, calculated on TCRB nucleotide sequences, was used to quantify repertoire sharing. Out-of-frame TCRB sequences from naive cells were analyzed to stand in for the pre-selection repertoire. TCRdb took this table from immuneACCESS and kept in-frame rearrangements with V and J called. Such tables lack part of the clones; where checked against another copy, unresolved V genes explain under half of the gap, and the rest is unexplained. For V, J and clone size, that table is used; D and trimming come from the DNA. In all, the sample holds about 260,000 clones, and around 68% of those were seen once. The ten largest clones take up roughly 0.048% of the sample.

Study-level results and caveats: Naive, central memory and regulatory TCRB repertoires appeared to be more similar among patients than among healthy donors. In all four CD4+ subsets, TCRB CDR3 length was moderately but significantly shorter in type 1 diabetes patients. Patients with type 1 diabetes made fewer insertions and deleted more nucleotides at VDJ recombination sites, implying thymic rearrangement abnormalities. Because the HLA sub-analyses included only small numbers of individuals, any influence of HLA type on TCRB rearrangement was left unresolved. PCR may preferentially amplify shorter templates, but because patient and control samples were amplified and corrected together, any resulting skew would affect both groups equally. Because cDNA was sequenced instead of genomic DNA, highly expressing activated cells could be over-represented, though the groups showed no difference in activation or CD3 levels.

The clonotype was recovered from a man aged 25-40 years in good health. This sequence uses TRBV29-1 and TRBJ2-5; the D gene lacks a confident call. The sequencing sample was made of naive CD4+ T cells from blood. The sample's cell subset or site, from its label and the paper: true naive CD4+ T cells. The DNA is as follows: TGCAGCGTTGAGCTCTCCCAAGAGACCCAGTACTTC. Protein translation: CSVELSQETQYF.